These 20 T cell receptor beta chains share one sample of origin, sequenced in a study of T cells expressing NK-cell markers. TCRdb re-called the 5' RACE reads; one entry per CDR3 protein, DNA not given. This sample contains around 180,000 distinct CDR3 sequences. Sequenced: blood T cells: a sorted CD56 or NKG2C T cell subset, CD4+ or CD8+ T cells, or bulk PBMC T cells (not recorded which). These receptors were collected from a man aged 18 to 69 in good health.

The chain recombines TRBV7-9 with TRBJ2-1; lacking DNA, the TRBD1 call made by TCRdb goes unchecked. The CDR3 spans 15 residues. From germline, CDR1 is SEHNR and CDR2 FQNEAQ (reference sequence). The CDR3 loop is CASSYRDGGYNEQFF.

This chain joins TRBV27 and TRBJ1-5. Germline CDR1 is MNHEY and CDR2 is SMNVEV (reference sequence). This CDR3 region has 14 residues. CDR3 residues: CASSLRNSNQPQHF.

The gene calls are TRBV20-1 and TRBJ2-7; lacking DNA, the TRBD1 call made by TCRdb goes unchecked. There are 16 residues in the CDR3. Germline V lookup: CDR1 DFQATT, CDR2 SNEGSKA (reference sequence). CDR3 in amino acids: CSARSPGQGHYYEQYF.

V gene TRBV12-3 or TRBV12-4 combines with J gene TRBJ2-1; TCRdb's D gene call, TRBD1, goes unchecked for lack of DNA. This CDR3 has 15 residues. The CDR3 loop is CASRRGDNPYNEQFF.

The chain combines TRBV28 with TRBJ1-5; TCRdb calls TRBD1, which cannot be checked without DNA. CDR1 and CDR2 (germline): MDHEN, SYDVKM. This CDR3 has 14 amino acids. The CDR3: CASSSDSENQPQHF.

The V gene is TRBV7-9, the J gene TRBJ2-2; TCRdb's D call of TRBD1 is untestable without DNA. CDR3 length equals 16 residues. CDR1 and CDR2 (germline): SEHNR, FQNEAQ (reference sequence). CDR3 in amino acids: CASSFWLQGNTGELFF.

The gene calls are TRBV4-2 and TRBJ1-6. Germline V gene data show CDR1 as LGHNA and CDR2 as YNFKEQ. The CDR3 covers 14 residues. The CDR3: CASSLRREWGPLHF.

The chain uses TRBV15 and TRBJ2-1. The CDR3 extends over 13 amino acids. Per the germline V gene, CDR1 is LNHNV and CDR2 is YYDKDF (reference sequence). The CDR3 spells CATSRVGLDEQFF.

CDR3 amino acids: CASRTGTGGSWGYTF. This chain joins TRBV9 and TRBJ1-2; the D call from TCRdb, TRBD1, cannot be confirmed without DNA. This CDR3 is built from 15 residues. Germline CDR1 reads SGDLS; CDR2 reads YYNGEE.

The chain is built from TRBV4-1 and TRBJ2-7; TCRdb's D call of TRBD1 is untestable without DNA. CDR1 and CDR2 (germline): MGHRA, YSYEKL. This CDR3 has 15 residues. CDR3 protein: CASSQPGQGIMEQYF.

The CDR3 sequence: CASSLELAGRYNTEAFF. V and J are TRBV5-1 and TRBJ1-1. Germline V gene lookup returns CDR1 SGHRS and CDR2 YFSETQ. The CDR3 length is 17 residues.

The J gene is TRBJ2-7, the V gene TRBV28; without DNA, the TCRdb call of TRBD1 cannot be checked. This CDR3 spans 14 amino acids. Germline CDR1 reads MDHEN; CDR2 reads SYDVKM. CDR3 in amino acids: CASSNSRAHYEQYF.

The V and J genes are TRBV13 and TRBJ1-5; TCRdb reports TRBD1, a call that lacks DNA to check it against. The germline V gene encodes CDR1 PRHDT and CDR2 FYEKMQ (reference sequence). This CDR3 has 14 residues. CDR3 loop: CASSQRGGNQPQHF.

The chain carries TRBV7-9 and TRBJ1-2. The CDR3 length is 17 residues. Germline V gives CDR1 SEHNR, CDR2 FQNEAQ (reference sequence). The CDR3 reads CASSLVPQHESNYGYTF. Combining the CDR3 with reference TRBV7-9 and TRBJ1-2 gives the whole variable domain DTGVSQNPRHKITKRGQNVTFRCDPISEHNRLYWYRQTLGQGPEFLTYFQNEAQLEKSRLLSDRFSAERPKGSFSTLEIQRTEQGDSAMYLCASSLVPQHESNYGYTFGSGTRLTVV.

The chain recombines TRBV19 with TRBJ1-6; checking the TCRdb D call of TRBD1 is not possible without DNA. The CDR3 has 13 amino acids. Germline V gene data show CDR1 as LNHDA and CDR2 as SQIVND (reference sequence). The CDR3 reads CATSAGLGSPLHF.

This chain uses TRBV28 with TRBJ1-5; without DNA, the TCRdb call of TRBD1 cannot be checked. Germline V gene sequence: CDR1 MDHEN, CDR2 SYDVKM. There are 15 residues in the CDR3. The CDR3 region is CASRKVGQTNQPQHF.

This sequence joins TRBV12-3 or TRBV12-4 and TRBJ1-2; TCRdb's D call of TRBD1 is untestable without DNA. This CDR3 has 16 amino acids. The CDR3 loop is CASSSRKDRVVIGYTF.

The CDR3 here is CASRSGLAGGPTQETQYF. The V call is TRBV19, the J call TRBJ2-5; TCRdb calls TRBD2, which cannot be checked without DNA. The CDR3 loop spans 18 amino acids. Looked up from germline, CDR1 is LNHDA and CDR2 is SQIVND (reference sequence).

The chain recombines TRBV5-1 with TRBJ1-1. There are 15 residues in the CDR3. From germline, CDR1 is SGHRS and CDR2 YFSETQ. CDR3 sequence: CASSLSQGRGTEAFF.

The chain recombines TRBV7-9 with TRBJ1-2. The germline V gene has CDR1 SEHNR and CDR2 FQNEAQ (reference sequence). This CDR3 comprises 16 residues. This CDR3 reads CASSSSRGQGPYGYTF.